The text below deals with one TCR beta chain. TCRdb keeps only in-frame clones here, not all; method: immunoSEQ multiplex PCR. The table has tens of thousands of clones, about 85% seen once. The germline gives CDR1 MNHNS, CDR2 SASEGT. V was pared by 2 bases and J by 0 bases, with 12 bases between. CDR3 length: 16 amino acids. The data originate from a study of blood T cell repertoires in COVID-19. Study details: PBMCs, B-cell-depleted T cells, or T cells were the source of the cDNA or gDNA that made up the material.

Sequenced input: peripheral blood. The rearrangement uses TRBV6-1 and TRBJ2-3, with D hard to call. This clonotype was obtained from a human donor in a cohort sampled during active COVID-19. CDR3 DNA sequence: TGTGCCAGCAGTGAATACGGGTTAGCTAGCACAGATACGCAGTATTTT. It specifies CASSEYGLASTDTQYF.